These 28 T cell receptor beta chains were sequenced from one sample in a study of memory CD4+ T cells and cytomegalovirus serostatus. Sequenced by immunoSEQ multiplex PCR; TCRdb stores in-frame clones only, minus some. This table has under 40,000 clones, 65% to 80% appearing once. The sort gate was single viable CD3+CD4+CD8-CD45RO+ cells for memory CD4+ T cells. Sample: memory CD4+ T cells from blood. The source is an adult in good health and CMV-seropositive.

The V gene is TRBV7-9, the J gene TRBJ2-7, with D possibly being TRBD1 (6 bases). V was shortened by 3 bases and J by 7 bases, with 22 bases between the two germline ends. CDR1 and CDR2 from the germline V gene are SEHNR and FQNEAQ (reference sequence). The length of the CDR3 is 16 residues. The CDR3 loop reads CASSFPRGGTSWEQYF. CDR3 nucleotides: TGTGCCAGCAGCTTCCCCAGGGGTGGGACCTCTTGGGAGCAGTACTTC.

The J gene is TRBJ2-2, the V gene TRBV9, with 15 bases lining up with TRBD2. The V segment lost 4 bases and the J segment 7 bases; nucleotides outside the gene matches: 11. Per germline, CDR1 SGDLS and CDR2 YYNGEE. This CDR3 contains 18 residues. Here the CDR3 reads CASSRSGTSGRYGGELFF. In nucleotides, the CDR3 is TGTGCCAGCAGCCGTAGCGGGACTAGCGGGAGGTATGGCGGGGAGCTGTTTTTT.

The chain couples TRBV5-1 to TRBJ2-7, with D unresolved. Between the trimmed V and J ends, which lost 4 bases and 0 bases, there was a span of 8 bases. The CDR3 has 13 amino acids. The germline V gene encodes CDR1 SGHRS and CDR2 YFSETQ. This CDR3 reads CASSPLSSYEQYF. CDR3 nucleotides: TGCGCCAGCAGCCCTCTCAGCTCCTACGAGCAGTACTTC. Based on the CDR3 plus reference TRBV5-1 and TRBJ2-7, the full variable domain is KAGVTQTPRYLIKTRGQQVTLSCSPISGHRSVSWYQQTPGQGLQFLFEYFSETQRNKGNFPGRFSGRQFSNSRSEMNVSTLELGDSALYLCASSPLSSYEQYFGPGTRLTVT.

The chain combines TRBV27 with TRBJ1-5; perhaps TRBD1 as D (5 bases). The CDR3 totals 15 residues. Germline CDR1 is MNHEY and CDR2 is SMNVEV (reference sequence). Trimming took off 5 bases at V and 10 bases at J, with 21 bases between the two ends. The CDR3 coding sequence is TGTGCCAGCAGTCCTGGGTGGGACGCCGTATACCCCCAGCATTTT. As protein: CASSPGWDAVYPQHF.

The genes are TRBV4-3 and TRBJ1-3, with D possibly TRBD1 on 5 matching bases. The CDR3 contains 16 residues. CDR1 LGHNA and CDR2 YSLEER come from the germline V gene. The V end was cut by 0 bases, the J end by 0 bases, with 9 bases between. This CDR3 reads CASSQDHRLSGNTIYF. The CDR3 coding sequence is TGCGCCAGCAGCCAAGATCACAGGCTCTCTGGAAACACCATATATTTT.

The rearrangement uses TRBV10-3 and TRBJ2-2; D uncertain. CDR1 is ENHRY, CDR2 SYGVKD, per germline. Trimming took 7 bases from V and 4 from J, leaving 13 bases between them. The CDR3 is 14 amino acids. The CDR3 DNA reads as TGTGCCATCACGGCCGGCCCGACCACCGGGGAGCTGTTTTTT. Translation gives CAITAGPTTGELFF.

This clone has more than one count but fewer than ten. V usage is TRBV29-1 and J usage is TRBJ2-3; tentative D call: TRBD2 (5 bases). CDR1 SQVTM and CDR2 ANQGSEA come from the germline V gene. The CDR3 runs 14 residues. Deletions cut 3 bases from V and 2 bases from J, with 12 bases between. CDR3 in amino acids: CSVEGETNTDTQYF. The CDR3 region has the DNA TGCAGCGTTGAGGGAGAAACTAACACAGATACGCAGTATTTT.

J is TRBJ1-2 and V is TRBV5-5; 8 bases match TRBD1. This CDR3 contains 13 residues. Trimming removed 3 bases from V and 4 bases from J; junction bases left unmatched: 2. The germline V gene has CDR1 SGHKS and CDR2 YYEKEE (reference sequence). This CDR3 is CASSWGQVYGYTF. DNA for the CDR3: TGTGCCAGCAGCTGGGGACAGGTCTATGGCTACACCTTC.

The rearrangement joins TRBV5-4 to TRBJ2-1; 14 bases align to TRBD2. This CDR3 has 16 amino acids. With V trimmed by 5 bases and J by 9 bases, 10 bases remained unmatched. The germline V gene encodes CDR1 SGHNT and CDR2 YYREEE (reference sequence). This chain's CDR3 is CASSTGTSGGLSEQFF. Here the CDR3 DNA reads TGTGCCAGCAGTACCGGGACTAGCGGGGGATTAAGTGAGCAGTTCTTC.

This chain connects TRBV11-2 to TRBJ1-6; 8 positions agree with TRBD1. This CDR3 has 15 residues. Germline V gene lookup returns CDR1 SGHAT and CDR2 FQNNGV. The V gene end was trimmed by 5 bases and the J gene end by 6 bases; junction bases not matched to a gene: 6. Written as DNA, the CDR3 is TGTGCCAGCAGCCGACAGGGGAGGAGTAATTCACCCCTCCACTTT. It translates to CASSRQGRSNSPLHF.

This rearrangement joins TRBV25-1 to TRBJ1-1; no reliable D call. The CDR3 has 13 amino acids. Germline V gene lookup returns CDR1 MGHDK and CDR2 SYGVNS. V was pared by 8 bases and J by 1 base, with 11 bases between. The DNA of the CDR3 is TGTGCCAGCTCTCTTGGGAGGAACACTGAAGCTTTCTTT. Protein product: CASSLGRNTEAFF.

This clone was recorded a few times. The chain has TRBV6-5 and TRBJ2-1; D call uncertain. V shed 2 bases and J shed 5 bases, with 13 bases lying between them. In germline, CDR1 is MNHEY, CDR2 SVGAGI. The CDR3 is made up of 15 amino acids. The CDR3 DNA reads TGTGCCAGCAGTTACCTCCCCCTTCGGAACAATGAGCAGTTCTTC. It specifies CASSYLPLRNNEQFF.

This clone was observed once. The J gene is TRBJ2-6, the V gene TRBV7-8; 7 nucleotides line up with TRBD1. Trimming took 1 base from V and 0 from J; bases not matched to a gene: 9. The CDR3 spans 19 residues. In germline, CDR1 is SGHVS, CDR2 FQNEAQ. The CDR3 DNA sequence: TGTGCCAGCAGCTTAGATATGACAGGGATATACTCTGGGGCCAACGTCCTGACTTTC. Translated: CASSLDMTGIYSGANVLTF.

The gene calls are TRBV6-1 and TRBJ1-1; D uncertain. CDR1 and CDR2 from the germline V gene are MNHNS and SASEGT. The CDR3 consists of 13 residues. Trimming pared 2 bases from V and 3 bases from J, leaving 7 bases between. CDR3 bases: TGTGCCAGCAGTGAACGGTCAGACACTGAAGCTTTCTTT. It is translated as CASSERSDTEAFF.

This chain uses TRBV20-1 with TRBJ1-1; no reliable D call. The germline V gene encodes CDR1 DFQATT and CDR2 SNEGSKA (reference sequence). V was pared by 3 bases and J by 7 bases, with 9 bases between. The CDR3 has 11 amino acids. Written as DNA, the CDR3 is TGCAGTGCTAGGAACTTAGGTGAAGCTTTCTTT. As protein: CSARNLGEAFF.

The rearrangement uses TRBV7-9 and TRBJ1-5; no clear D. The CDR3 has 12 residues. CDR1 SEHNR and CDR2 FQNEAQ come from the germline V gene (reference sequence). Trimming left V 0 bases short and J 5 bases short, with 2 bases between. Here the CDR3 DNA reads TGTGCCAGCAGCTTAGCGTATCAGCCCCAGCATTTT. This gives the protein CASSLAYQPQHF.

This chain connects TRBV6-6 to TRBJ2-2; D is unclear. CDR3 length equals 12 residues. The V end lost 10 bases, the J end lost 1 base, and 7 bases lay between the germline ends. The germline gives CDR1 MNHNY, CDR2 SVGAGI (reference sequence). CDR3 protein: CATKRNTGELFF. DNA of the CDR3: TGTGCCACAAAGCGGAACACCGGGGAGCTGTTTTTT.

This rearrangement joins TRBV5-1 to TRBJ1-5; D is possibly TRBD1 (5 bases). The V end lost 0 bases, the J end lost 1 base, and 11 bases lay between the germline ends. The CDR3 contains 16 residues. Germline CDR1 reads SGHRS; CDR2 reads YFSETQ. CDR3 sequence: CASSLAGGPSNQPQHF. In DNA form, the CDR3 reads TGCGCCAGCAGCTTGGCGGGGGGTCCGAGCAATCAGCCCCAGCATTTT.

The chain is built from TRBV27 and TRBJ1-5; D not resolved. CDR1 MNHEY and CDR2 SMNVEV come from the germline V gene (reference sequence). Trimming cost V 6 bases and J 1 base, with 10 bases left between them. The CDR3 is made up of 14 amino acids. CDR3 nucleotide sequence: TGTGCCAGCAGCCCAGAAGCAAGCAATCAGCCCCAGCATTTT. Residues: CASSPEASNQPQHF.

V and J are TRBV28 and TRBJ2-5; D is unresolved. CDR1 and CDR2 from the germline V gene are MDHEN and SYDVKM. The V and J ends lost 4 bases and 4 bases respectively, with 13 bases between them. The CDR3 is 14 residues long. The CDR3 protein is CASSSRLNRETQYF. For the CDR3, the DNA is TGTGCCAGCAGTTCCCGCTTGAATCGAGAGACCCAGTACTTC. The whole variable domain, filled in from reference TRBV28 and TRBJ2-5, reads DVKVTQSSRYLVKRTGEKVFLECVQDMDHENMFWYRQDPGLGLRLIYFSYDVKMKEKGDIPEGYSVSREKKERFSLILESASTNQTSMYLCASSSRLNRETQYFGPGTRLLVL.

The CDR3 here is CASIATGGFYEQYF. CDR3 DNA: TGTGCCAGCATTGCGACAGGGGGCTTCTACGAGCAGTACTTC. The chain has TRBV6-1 and TRBJ2-7; TRBD1 matches at 10 bases. Germline V CDR1 and CDR2: MNHNS, SASEGT. The CDR3 has 14 amino acids. V trimming: 7 bases; J trimming: 3 bases; junction bases outside the gene matches: 6.

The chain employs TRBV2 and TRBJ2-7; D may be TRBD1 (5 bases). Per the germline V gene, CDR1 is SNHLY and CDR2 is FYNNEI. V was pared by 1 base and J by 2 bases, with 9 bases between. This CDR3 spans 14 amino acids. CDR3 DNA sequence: TGTGCCAGCAGTGAAGACCCCAGGGCCTACGAGCAGTACTTC. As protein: CASSEDPRAYEQYF.

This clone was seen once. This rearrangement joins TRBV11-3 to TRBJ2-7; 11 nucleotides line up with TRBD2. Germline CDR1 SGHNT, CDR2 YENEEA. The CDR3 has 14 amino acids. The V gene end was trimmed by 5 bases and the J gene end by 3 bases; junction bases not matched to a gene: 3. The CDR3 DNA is TGTGCCAGCAGCCCTGGGACTAGCGGCTACGAGCAGTACTTC. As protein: CASSPGTSGYEQYF.

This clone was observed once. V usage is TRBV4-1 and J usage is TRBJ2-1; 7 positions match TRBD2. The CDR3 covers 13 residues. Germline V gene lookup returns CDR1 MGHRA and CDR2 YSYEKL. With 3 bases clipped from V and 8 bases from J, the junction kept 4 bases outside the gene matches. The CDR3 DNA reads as TGCGCCAGCAGCCATGGGGAGGGGTATGAGCAGTTCTTC. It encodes CASSHGEGYEQFF.

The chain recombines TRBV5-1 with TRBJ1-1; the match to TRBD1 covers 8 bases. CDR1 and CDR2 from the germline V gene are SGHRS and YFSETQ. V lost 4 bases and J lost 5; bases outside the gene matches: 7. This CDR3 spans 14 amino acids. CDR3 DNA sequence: TGCGCCAGCAGCGCGGGACAGGTGGGGACTGAAGCTTTCTTT. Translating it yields CASSAGQVGTEAFF.

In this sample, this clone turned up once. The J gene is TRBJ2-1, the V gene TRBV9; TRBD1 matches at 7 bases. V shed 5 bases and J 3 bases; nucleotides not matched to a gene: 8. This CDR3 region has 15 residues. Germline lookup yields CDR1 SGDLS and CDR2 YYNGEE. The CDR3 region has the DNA TGTGCCAGCAGTTCGACAGGGACCTACTACAATGAGCAGTTCTTC. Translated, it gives CASSSTGTYYNEQFF.

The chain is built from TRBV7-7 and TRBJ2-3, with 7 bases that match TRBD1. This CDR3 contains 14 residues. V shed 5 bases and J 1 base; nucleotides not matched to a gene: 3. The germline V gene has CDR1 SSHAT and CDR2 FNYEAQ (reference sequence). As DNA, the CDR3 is TGTGCCAGCAGCCAAACAGGGGGCACAGATACGCAGTATTTT. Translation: CASSQTGGTDTQYF.

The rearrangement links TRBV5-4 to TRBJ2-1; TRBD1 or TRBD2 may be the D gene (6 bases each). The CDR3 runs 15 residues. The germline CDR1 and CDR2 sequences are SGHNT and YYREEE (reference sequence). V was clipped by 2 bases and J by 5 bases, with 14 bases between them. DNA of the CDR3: TGTGCCAGCAGCTTAGGGGGACTGAAGAACAATGAGCAGTTCTTC. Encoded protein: CASSLGGLKNNEQFF.